Detailed here is one T cell receptor (beta chain). RNA amounts of about 0.45 to 1 ug underwent reverse transcription with random hexamers. Using its own MiXCR run on the immunoSEQ multiplex PCR reads, TCRdb lists one record per CDR3 protein. The sample consists of tens of thousands of distinct CDR3 sequences, over 90% of them appearing once. The CDR3 length is 17 residues. In germline, CDR1 is MNHNS, CDR2 SASEGT. V was trimmed by 2 bases and J by 2 bases, leaving 18 bases between them. The entry originates in a study of CD8 T cells in Susac syndrome. The receptor was isolated from a human donor in good health. Sequenced: CD8+ T cells from PBMCs. The genes are TRBV6-1 and TRBJ1-2; TRBD1 is a possible D gene (6 bases). The CDR3 here is CASSEIVGQRINYGYTF. In nucleotides, the CDR3 is TGTGCCAGCAGTGAAATCGTTGGACAGCGGATAAACTATGGCTACACCTTC.